The 5 T cell receptor beta chains given below trace back to one sample, sequenced in a study of cytomegalovirus exposure and HLA in healthy donors. PCR primers comprised 60 Vbeta and 13 Jbeta primers. Libraries were prepared by immunoSEQ multiplex PCR; TCRdb keeps only in-frame clonotypes and omits some of them. The sample records about 98,000 clones, about 74% being singletons. The specimen was PBMCs. These receptors originate from a man aged 55 to 70 in good health and CMV-seropositive.

The chain has TRBV15 and TRBJ1-2; possible D gene TRBD1, 5 bases. The CDR3 has 14 amino acids. Trimming removed 4 bases from V and 7 bases from J, with 16 bases in between. Germline CDR1 reads LNHNV; CDR2 reads YYDKDF (reference sequence). CDR3 bases: TGTGCCACCAGCAACCTCAGACAGACTCCTGGCTACACCTTC. This encodes CATSNLRQTPGYTF. Filled out from reference TRBV15 and TRBJ1-2, the complete variable domain reads DAMVIQNPRYQVTQFGKPVTLSCSQTLNHNVMYWYQQKSSQAPKLLFHYYDKDFNNEADTPDNFQSRRPNTSFCFLDIRSPGLGDTAMYLCATSNLRQTPGYTFGSGTRLTVV.

The J gene is TRBJ1-6, the V gene TRBV27; TRBD1 might be the D (5 bases). This CDR3 comprises 14 residues. V gave up 6 bases and J gave up 5 bases, with 11 bases separating them. The V gene's germline CDR1 is MNHEY and CDR2 SMNVEV (reference sequence). As DNA, the CDR3 is TGTGCCAGCAGCAGGGAAGGAGATAATTCACCCCTCCACTTT. Amino acids: CASSREGDNSPLHF.

The chain couples TRBV5-1 to TRBJ2-3; D is uncertain. With 3 bases removed from V and 3 bases from J, the gap between germline ends came to 2 bases. Germline loops: CDR1 SGHRS, CDR2 YFSETQ. CDR3 length: 11 residues. CDR3 sequence reads: CASSSTDTQYF. Here the CDR3 DNA reads TGCGCCAGCAGCTCTACAGATACGCAGTATTTT.

The chain recombines TRBV29-1 with TRBJ2-7; D gene ambiguous. From germline, CDR1 is SQVTM and CDR2 ANQGSEA. V lost 7 bases, J lost 2 bases, and 9 bases lay in between. This CDR3 spans 11 amino acids. The CDR3 nucleotides are TGCAGCGCACCCACACCCTACGAGCAGTACTTC. Its translation is CSAPTPYEQYF.

The chain employs TRBV18 and TRBJ2-7; 10 bases agree with TRBD2. This CDR3 spans 14 amino acids. After removal of 2 bases from V and 4 bases from J, the junction contained 2 bases not matched to a gene. Per the germline V gene, CDR1 is KGHSH and CDR2 is LQKENI. In DNA form, the CDR3 reads TGTGCCAGCTCACCAAAGGGACTAGCGTACGAGCAGTACTTC. It translates to CASSPKGLAYEQYF.